This note documents a single TCR beta chain sequence. What antigen it recognizes has not been identified. Within one base of it there is no much larger clone, and no base qualities were kept. This sample is drawn from a study of OX40 agonist ivuxolimab in advanced cancers. As for the study more broadly: Ivuxolimab, which targeted the costimulatory receptor OX40 (CD134), was an agonistic, fully human IgG2 monoclonal antibody. Intravenous ivuxolimab was administered to patients every 2 weeks at six dose levels: 0.01, 0.1, 0.3, 1.5, 3 and 10 mg/kg. Of the approximately 54 patients in dose escalation, some 20 had hepatocellular carcinoma, approximately 15 had melanoma, 9 had renal cell carcinoma and 9 had head and neck cancer. In the dose-escalation cohort, 65% to 85% of patients were male, and the mean age was 60 years with a range of 23 to 79. Patients were allowed to have had prior anti-PD-1, anti-PD-L1 or anti-CTLA-4 therapy, and approximately 40% of the dose-escalation patients had previously received checkpoint inhibitors. Partial responses occurred in three dose-escalation patients, of whom one had hepatocellular carcinoma and two had cutaneous melanoma. Peripheral TCRbeta sequencing aimed to test whether ivuxolimab altered TCR sequence diversity and caused clonal T-cell expansion. The monotherapy dose-escalation portion (N = 52 patients) of the phase I ivuxolimab trial is reported in the paper. General findings and caveats noted by the study authors: After ivuxolimab, more expanded clones were found on average in CD8+ T cells than in CD4+ T cells. At doses from 0.1 to 3.0 mg/kg, clonal expansion was seen in both CD4+ and CD8+ blood T cells between baseline and week 6. The antigen specificity of the clonally expanded peripheral T cells was not determined. In the 0.1-3.0 mg/kg groups, partial responders were among the patients with the lowest normalized peripheral clonal expansion, particularly in CD8+ T cells. Low levels of normalized T-cell clonal expansion were also shown by some nonresponding patients.

The CDR1 and CDR2 encoded by the germline V gene (reference sequence) are SEHNR and FQNEAQ. The CDR3 runs 12 amino acids, cysteine and phenylalanine included. Only CDR3 DNA remains: 36 bases, in frame from the first base. V loses 5 bases of germline sequence and J loses 3 bases, and the interval between the two ends is 7 bases. Genomic DNA was extracted from sorted cells for sequencing of the TCRbeta CDR3 region. The immunoSEQ Assay was used for sequencing of TCRbeta CDR3 regions. Here the immuneACCESS table is served through TCRdb, limited to in-frame sequences with V and J called. Missing clones are a known gap in these copies; in checked studies unresolved V genes cover under half, and the rest lacks a known reason. The sample table holds approximately 73,000 clones, of which around 90% were seen once. Of the sample, approximately 1.4% is held by the ten largest clones. Patients with autoimmune disease history or receiving systemic immunosuppression were excluded from the trial. In every dose cohort, peripheral blood was drawn for TCR sequencing at baseline, cycle 4 day 1, and cycle 7 day 1. The samples were drawn from a first-in-human, open-label, multicenter phase I dose-escalation trial of ivuxolimab. The trial enrolled adults with locally advanced or metastatic head and neck squamous cell, hepatocellular, melanoma or renal cell carcinoma. CD4+ and CD8+ T cells were sorted separately from peripheral blood before TCR sequencing.

The origin of this receptor is an adult with an advanced solid tumor such as melanoma, head and neck, liver or kidney cancer. Here the sequenced sample was CD4+ or CD8+ T cells sorted from blood, taken in a trial of the OX40 agonist ivuxolimab. Recombination linked TRBV7-9 to TRBJ1-1, and perhaps TRBD1 as D gene, on 5 matching bases. The CDR3 reads as follows: CASSRGDTEAFF. The DNA sequence is given as TGTGCCAGCAGCCGGGGGGACACTGAAGCTTTCTTT.